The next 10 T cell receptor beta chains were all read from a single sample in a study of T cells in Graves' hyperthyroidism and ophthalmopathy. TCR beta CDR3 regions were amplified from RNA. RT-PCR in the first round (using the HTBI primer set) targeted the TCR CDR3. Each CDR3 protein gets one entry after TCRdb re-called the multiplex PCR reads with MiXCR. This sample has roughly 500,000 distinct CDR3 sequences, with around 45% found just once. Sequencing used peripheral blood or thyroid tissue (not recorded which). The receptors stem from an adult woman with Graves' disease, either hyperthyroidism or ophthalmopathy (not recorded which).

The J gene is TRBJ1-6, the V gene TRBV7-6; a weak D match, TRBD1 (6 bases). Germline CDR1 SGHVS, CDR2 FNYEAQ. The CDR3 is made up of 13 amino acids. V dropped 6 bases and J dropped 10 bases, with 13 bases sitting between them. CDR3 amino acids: CASRPDRRSPLHF. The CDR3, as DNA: TGTGCCAGCAGACCCGACAGGAGATCACCCCTCCACTTT.

CDR3 bases: TGTGCCGCGGGGTTTTGGGCCAACGTCCTGACTTTC. Encoded protein: CAAGFWANVLTF. The chain links TRBV5-4 to TRBJ2-6, with D possibly being TRBD2 (6 bases). This CDR3 comprises 12 residues. Germline loops: CDR1 SGHNT, CDR2 YYREEE (reference sequence). V was trimmed by 10 bases and J by 5 bases, leaving 10 bases between them.

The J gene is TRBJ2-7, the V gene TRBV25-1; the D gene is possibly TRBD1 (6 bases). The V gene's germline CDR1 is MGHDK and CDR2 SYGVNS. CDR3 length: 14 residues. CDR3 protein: CARDFDRSTYEQYF. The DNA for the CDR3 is TGTGCTAGAGATTTTGACAGGTCCACCTACGAGCAGTACTTC.

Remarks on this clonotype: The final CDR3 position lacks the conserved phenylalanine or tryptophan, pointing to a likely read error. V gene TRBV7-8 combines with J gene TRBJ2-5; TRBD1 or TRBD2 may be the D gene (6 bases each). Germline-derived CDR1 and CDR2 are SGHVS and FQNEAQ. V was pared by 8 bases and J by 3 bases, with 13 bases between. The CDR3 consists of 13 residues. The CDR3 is CASFLRGEETQYY. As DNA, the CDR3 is TGTGCCAGCTTTCTGAGGGGGGAAGAGACCCAGTACTAC.

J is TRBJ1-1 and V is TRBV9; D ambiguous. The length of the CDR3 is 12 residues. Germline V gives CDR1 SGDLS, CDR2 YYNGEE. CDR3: CAPRTVNTEAFF. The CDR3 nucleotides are TGTGCACCACGGACGGTGAACACTGAAGCTTTCTTT.

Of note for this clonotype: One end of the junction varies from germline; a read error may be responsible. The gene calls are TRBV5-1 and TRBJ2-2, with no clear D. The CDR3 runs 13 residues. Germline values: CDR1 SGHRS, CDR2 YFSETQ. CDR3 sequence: CASRLAVPGELFF. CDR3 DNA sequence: TGCGCCAGCAGGTTGGCCGTACCCGGGGAGCTGTTTTTT.

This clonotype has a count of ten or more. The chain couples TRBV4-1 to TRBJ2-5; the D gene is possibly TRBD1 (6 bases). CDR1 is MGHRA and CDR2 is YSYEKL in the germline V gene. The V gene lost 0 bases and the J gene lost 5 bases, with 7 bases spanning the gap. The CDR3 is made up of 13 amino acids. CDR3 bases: TGCGCCAGCAGCCAAGATCAGGGGGAGACCCAGTACTTC. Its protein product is CASSQDQGETQYF.

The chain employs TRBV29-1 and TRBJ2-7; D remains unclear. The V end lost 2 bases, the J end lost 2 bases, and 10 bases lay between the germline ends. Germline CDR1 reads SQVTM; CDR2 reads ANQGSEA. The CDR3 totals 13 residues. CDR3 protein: CSVETGRTYEQYF. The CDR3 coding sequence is TGCAGCGTTGAAACGGGCCGGACCTACGAGCAGTACTTC.

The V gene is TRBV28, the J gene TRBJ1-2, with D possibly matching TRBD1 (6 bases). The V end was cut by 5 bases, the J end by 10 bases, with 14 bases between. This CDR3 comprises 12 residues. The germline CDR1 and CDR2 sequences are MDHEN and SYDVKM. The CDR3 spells CASSEPQGSYTF. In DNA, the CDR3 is TGTGCCAGCAGTGAACCACAGGGTTCCTACACCTTC.

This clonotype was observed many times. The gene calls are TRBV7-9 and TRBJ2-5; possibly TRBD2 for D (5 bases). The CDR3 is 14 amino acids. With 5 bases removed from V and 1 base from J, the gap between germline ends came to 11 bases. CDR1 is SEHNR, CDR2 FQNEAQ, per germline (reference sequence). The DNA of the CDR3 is TGTGCCAGCAGCAGAGAGGCGGGCCAAGAGACCCAGTACTTC. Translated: CASSREAGQETQYF.